The 24 T cell receptor beta chains presented below share a single source sample, sequenced in a study of T cells expressing NK-cell markers. TCRdb re-called the 5' RACE reads and gives one entry per CDR3 protein, without DNA. The sample totals around 550,000 distinct CDR3 sequences. Sequencing was performed on blood T cells: a sorted CD56 or NKG2C T cell subset, CD4+ or CD8+ T cells, or bulk PBMC T cells (not recorded which). These receptor sequences come from a man aged 18 to 30 in good health.

This chain connects TRBV20-1 to TRBJ2-7; absent DNA, TCRdb's TRBD2 call cannot be checked. The CDR3 is 16 residues long. CDR1 DFQATT and CDR2 SNEGSKA come from the germline V gene (reference sequence). CDR3 protein: CSGAWASPRTSYEQYF.

This chain links TRBV27 with TRBJ1-3; the D call of TRBD1 rests on TCRdb alone, since no DNA is present to check it. Germline CDR1 and CDR2: MNHEY and SMNVEV (reference sequence). The CDR3 runs to 15 residues. The CDR3 sequence: CASSLSRGAGNTIYF.

The J gene is TRBJ2-7, the V gene TRBV3-1; as DNA is missing, the TRBD1 call by TCRdb cannot be tested. Per germline, CDR1 LGHDT and CDR2 YNNKEL (reference sequence). CDR3 size: 14 residues. Here the CDR3 reads CASSPTRVPYEQYF.

This CDR3 is CSASEIRNTEAFF. The chain combines TRBV20-1 with TRBJ1-1. Per the germline V gene, CDR1 is DFQATT and CDR2 is SNEGSKA (reference sequence). The CDR3 loop spans 13 amino acids.

CDR3 protein: CASSFSQGERNIQYF. The chain couples TRBV6-4 to TRBJ2-4; lacking DNA, the TRBD1 call made by TCRdb goes unchecked. The CDR3 has 15 amino acids. CDR1 is MRHNA, CDR2 SNTAGT, per germline.

The rearrangement joins TRBV5-5 to TRBJ2-1. CDR1 is SGHKS and CDR2 is YYEKEE in the germline V gene (reference sequence). The CDR3 is 14 amino acids. CDR3 protein: CASSLGPSDDEQFF.

The genes are TRBV6-2 or TRBV6-3 and TRBJ2-5; as DNA is missing, the TRBD1 call by TCRdb cannot be tested. Germline V gives CDR1 MNHEY, CDR2 SVGEGT. CDR3 length: 16 residues. CDR3 loop: CASSPRTGPPQETQYF.

CDR3 in amino acids: CASRSVANFNEQFF. The J gene is TRBJ2-1, the V gene TRBV14. Germline values: CDR1 SGHDN, CDR2 FVKESK. This CDR3 has 14 residues.

The chain employs TRBV20-1 and TRBJ1-3; the TCRdb D gene call, TRBD1, has no DNA to confirm it. Germline V gives CDR1 DFQATT, CDR2 SNEGSKA (reference sequence). The CDR3 runs 15 residues. CDR3 amino acids: CSARDPGRAGNTIYF.

J is TRBJ2-6 and V is TRBV6-5. Germline V gene lookup returns CDR1 MNHEY and CDR2 SVGAGI. The CDR3 is made up of 14 amino acids. The CDR3 region is CASSSDGGANVLTF.

V gene TRBV5-1 combines with J gene TRBJ1-6; TCRdb selects TRBD1, and the lack of DNA leaves this call unchecked. CDR3 length equals 14 residues. The germline V gene has CDR1 SGHRS and CDR2 YFSETQ. The CDR3 is CASSLDLQGRPLHF.

The J gene is TRBJ2-3, the V gene TRBV7-2; TCRdb designates TRBD1, a call that cannot be tested without DNA. The length of the CDR3 is 18 residues. The germline V gene has CDR1 SGHTA and CDR2 FQGNSA. The CDR3 loop is CASSLAVLVQGVVDTQYF.

V is TRBV6-2 or TRBV6-3 and J is TRBJ2-3; as DNA is missing, the TRBD2 call by TCRdb cannot be tested. From germline, CDR1 is MNHEY and CDR2 SVGEGT. The CDR3 length is 17 residues. CDR3 protein: CASSSLPGPRLTDTQYF.

This sequence joins TRBV24-1 and TRBJ2-2; no DNA is available, so the TRBD1 call from TCRdb remains unchecked. This CDR3 has 17 amino acids. Germline assignment: CDR1 KGHDR and CDR2 SFDVKD. The CDR3: CATSAGTNPFYIGELFF.

This sequence joins TRBV5-5 and TRBJ1-2. The germline V gene encodes CDR1 SGHKS and CDR2 YYEKEE (reference sequence). The CDR3 sequence is 13 residues long. CDR3 protein: CASSLAGTLGYTF.

This chain connects TRBV6-1 to TRBJ1-6. The CDR3 is 13 residues long. Per the germline V gene, CDR1 is MNHNS and CDR2 is SASEGT. This chain's CDR3 is CASSAVYNSPLHF.

The gene calls are TRBV10-3 and TRBJ1-1. The CDR3 covers 14 residues. Germline loops: CDR1 ENHRY, CDR2 SYGVKD. CDR3 loop: CAIGRSEGNTEAFF.

The chain combines TRBV5-1 with TRBJ2-3; TCRdb indicates TRBD2, and absent DNA this call remains unverified. Germline CDR1 is SGHRS and CDR2 is YFSETQ. There are 15 residues in the CDR3. The CDR3 sequence is CASSLFAGDTDTQYF.

V usage is TRBV28 and J usage is TRBJ1-5; TCRdb's assignment of TRBD1 cannot be checked, as there is no DNA. This CDR3 contains 17 residues. Germline V gene data show CDR1 as MDHEN and CDR2 as SYDVKM. CDR3 region: CASSPHLSDRVTQPQHF.

This chain uses TRBV3-1 with TRBJ2-7; the D call of TRBD2 rests on TCRdb alone, since no DNA is present to check it. CDR1 is LGHDT, CDR2 YNNKEL, per germline (reference sequence). The CDR3 loop spans 17 amino acids. CDR3 in amino acids: CASSQASGGGGKYEQYF.

The rearrangement links TRBV27 to TRBJ1-5; TCRdb proposes TRBD1, but this gene call is untestable without DNA. The CDR3 covers 15 residues. Germline assignment: CDR1 MNHEY and CDR2 SMNVEV (reference sequence). The CDR3: CASSLSRGIGQPQHF.

This chain links TRBV29-1 with TRBJ1-3; TCRdb names TRBD1, which stays unverified in the absence of DNA. This CDR3 contains 14 residues. Germline V gene data show CDR1 as SQVTM and CDR2 as ANQGSEA. The CDR3 here is CSVGASGDRNTIYF.

The chain links TRBV5-6 to TRBJ2-2; the TRBD1 assignment by TCRdb is unverifiable without DNA. The germline V gene encodes CDR1 SGHDT and CDR2 YYEEEE. CDR3 size: 16 residues. The CDR3 reads CASSFLMQGATGELFF. Full variable domain (remainder filled in from reference TRBV5-6 and TRBJ2-2): DAGVTQSPTHLIKTRGQQVTLRCSPKSGHDTVSWYQQALGQGPQFIFQYYEEEERQRGNFPDRFSGHQFPNYSSELNVNALLLGDSALYLCASSFLMQGATGELFFGEGSRLTVL.

This sequence joins TRBV6-1 and TRBJ1-1. This CDR3 region has 11 residues. CDR1 and CDR2 from the germline V gene are MNHNS and SASEGT. The CDR3: CAVTGGTEAFF.